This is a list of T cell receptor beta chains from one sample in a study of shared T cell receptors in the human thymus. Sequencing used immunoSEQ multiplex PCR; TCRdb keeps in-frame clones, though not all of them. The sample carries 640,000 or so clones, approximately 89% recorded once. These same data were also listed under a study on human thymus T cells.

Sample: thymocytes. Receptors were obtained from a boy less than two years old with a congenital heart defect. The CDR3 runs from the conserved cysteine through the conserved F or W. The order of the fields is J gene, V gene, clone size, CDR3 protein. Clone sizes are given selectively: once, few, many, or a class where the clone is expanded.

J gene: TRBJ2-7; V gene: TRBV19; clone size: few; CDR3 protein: CASSTAGTDPYEQYF
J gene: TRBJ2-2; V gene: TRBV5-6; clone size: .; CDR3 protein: CASSLEASGANTGELFF
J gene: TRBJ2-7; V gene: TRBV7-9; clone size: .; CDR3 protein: CASSKPGLPDSYEQYF
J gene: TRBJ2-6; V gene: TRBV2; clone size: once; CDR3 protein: CASSESGERLSGANVLTF
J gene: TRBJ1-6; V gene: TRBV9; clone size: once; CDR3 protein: CASSVVDRANSPLHF
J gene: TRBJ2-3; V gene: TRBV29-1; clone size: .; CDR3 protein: CSVGKIAGSTDTQYF
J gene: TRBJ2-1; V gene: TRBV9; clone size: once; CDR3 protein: CASRPQGQNNEQFF
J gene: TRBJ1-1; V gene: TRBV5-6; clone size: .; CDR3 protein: CASSFAPDRPGGTEAFF
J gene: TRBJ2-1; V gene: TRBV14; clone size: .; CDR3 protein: CASSQRTGESYNEQFF
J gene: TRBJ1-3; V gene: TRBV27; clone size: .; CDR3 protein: CASGSLGTGAVGNTIYF
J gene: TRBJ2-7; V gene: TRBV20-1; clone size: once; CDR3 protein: CSANRPYEQYF
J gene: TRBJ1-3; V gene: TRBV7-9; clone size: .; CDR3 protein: CASSLRGGGRVGNTIYF
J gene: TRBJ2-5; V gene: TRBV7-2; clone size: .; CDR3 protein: CASSLEPQGIQETQYF
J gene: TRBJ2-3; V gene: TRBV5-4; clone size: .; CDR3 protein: CASSLQGSSTDTQYF
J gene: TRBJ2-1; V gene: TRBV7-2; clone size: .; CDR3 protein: CASARTGHNEQFF
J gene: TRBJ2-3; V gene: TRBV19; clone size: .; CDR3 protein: CASRITSGRLDTQYF
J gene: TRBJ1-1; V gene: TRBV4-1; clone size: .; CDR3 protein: CASSQEEGGRGGNTEAFF
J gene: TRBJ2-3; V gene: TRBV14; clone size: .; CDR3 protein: CASSRELAGAVDTQYF
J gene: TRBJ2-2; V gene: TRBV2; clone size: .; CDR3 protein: CAIRASGGSGELFF
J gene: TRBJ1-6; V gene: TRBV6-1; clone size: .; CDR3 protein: CASSDHGLSSYNSPLHF
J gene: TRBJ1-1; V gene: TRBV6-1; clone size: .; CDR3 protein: CASRAGGEAFF
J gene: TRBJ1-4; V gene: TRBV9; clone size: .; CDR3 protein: CASSVERGTGQGEKLFF
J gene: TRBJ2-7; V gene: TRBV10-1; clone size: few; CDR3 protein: CASSSEREGSEQYF
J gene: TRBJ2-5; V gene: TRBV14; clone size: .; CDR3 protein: CASSRNKTGVKTQYF
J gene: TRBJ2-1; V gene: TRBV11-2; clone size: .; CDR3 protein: CASSCENSYNEQFF
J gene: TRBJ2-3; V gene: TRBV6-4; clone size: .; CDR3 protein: CASSDSVGDTDTQYF
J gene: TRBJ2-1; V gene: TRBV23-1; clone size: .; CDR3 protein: CASSQPALVVSTTTSYNEQFF
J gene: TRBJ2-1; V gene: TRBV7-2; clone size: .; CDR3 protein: CASSLAEGLAAYNEQFF
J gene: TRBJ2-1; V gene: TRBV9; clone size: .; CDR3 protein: CASSVTDRAYNEQFF
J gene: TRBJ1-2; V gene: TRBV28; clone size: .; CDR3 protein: CASSLRPGCRTF
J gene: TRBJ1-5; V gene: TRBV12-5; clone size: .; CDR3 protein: CASGLVQGGADQPQHF
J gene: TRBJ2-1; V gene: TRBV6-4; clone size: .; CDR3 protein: CASSEWDFLSSYNEQFF
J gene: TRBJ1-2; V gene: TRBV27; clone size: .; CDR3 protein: CASSPLDSYGYTF
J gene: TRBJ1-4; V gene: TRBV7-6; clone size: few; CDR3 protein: CASSLVPGYNEKLFF
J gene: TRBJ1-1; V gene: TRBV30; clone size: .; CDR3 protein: CAAQGSDTEAFF
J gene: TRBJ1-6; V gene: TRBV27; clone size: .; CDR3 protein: CASNPKWDNTIYNSPLHF
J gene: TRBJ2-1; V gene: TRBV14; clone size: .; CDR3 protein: CASSRYGTSVSSYNEQFF